This T cell receptor beta chain was recovered during a study of T cell changes during pregnancy in multiple sclerosis. Germline V CDR1 and CDR2: SGHKS, YYEKEE (reference sequence). CDR3 length equals 13 residues. Trimming removed 5 bases from V and 5 bases from J; junction bases left unmatched: 7. Repertoires were generated with immunoSEQ multiplex PCR, while TCRdb's copy carries only in-frame clones and drops some. This sample has some 63,000 clones, with roughly 90% found just once. The clonotype was recovered from a female donor with multiple sclerosis, enrolled in a pregnancy study. The chain is built from TRBV5-5 and TRBJ2-7; 7 bases are shared with TRBD1. The sequenced sample was peripheral blood, obtained before pregnancy. Written as DNA, the CDR3 is TGTGCCAGCAGTTCCACAGGGGAACACGAGCAGTACTTC. It is translated as CASSSTGEHEQYF.